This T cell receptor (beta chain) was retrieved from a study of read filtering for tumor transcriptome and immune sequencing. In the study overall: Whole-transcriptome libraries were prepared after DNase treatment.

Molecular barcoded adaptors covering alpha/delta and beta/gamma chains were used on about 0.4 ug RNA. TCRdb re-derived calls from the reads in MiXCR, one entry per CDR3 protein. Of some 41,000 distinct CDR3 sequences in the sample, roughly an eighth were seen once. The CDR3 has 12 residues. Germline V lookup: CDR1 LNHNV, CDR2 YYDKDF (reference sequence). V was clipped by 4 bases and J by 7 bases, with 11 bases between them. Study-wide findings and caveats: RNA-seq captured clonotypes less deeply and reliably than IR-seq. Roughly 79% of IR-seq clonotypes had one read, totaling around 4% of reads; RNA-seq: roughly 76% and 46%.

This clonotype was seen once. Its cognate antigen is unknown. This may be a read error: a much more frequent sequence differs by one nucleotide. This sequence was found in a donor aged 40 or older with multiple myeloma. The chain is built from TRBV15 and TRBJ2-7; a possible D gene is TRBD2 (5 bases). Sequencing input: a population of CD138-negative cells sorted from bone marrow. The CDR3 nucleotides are TGTGCCACCAGCATGGGAGAAGGGGAGCAGTACTTC. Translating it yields CATSMGEGEQYF.